This T cell receptor (beta chain) was found in a study of cytomegalovirus exposure and HLA in healthy donors. Study-wide context: Assignment to the Caucasian-associated ancestry cluster applied to around 82% of the approximately 380 genotyped donors.

The CDR3 covers 15 residues. Germline V gene data show CDR1 as SGHRS and CDR2 as YFSETQ. Trimming took off 0 bases at V and 5 bases at J, with 11 bases between the two ends. Findings of the study overall: What a later analysis showed was that several of the most significant clusters appeared linked to common viral pathogens. In a later analysis, HLA-C alleles had the fewest associated TCRs, DRB1 alleles the most. Presence/absence results assume similar sequencing depth per donor, which may not hold.

A word on this clone: Its antigen is not identified.

The PCR contained 60 Vbeta and 13 Jbeta primers. Sequenced by immunoSEQ multiplex PCR; TCRdb stores in-frame clones only, minus some. The table records roughly 100,000 clones, approximately 60% of them present only once. The source is a boy between 10 and 17 years old in good health and CMV-seropositive. The chain carries TRBV5-1 and TRBJ1-4; D is undetermined. The sequencing sample was made of PBMCs. Here the CDR3 reads CASSLDRISNEKLFF. The CDR3 DNA follows: TGCGCCAGCAGCTTGGACAGAATCTCAAATGAAAAACTGTTTTTT.